This T cell receptor (beta chain) was sequenced during a study of CD8 T cells in ankylosing spondylitis. Whole-study findings and limits: Within ankylosing spondylitis blood, a TCR beta motif made up of roughly eight highly homologous variants appeared to be characteristic. According to the report, clones linked to the disease were significantly enriched in matched synovial fluid samples taken from ankylosing spondylitis patients. Disease-linked clones, CD8+, were relatively rare in peripheral blood.

TCRdb reanalysed the 5' RACE reads using MiXCR and keeps one entry per CDR3 protein. The sample has 150,000 to 200,000 distinct CDR3 sequences; roughly 34% are singletons. The CDR3 is 15 amino acids. V lost 1 base, J lost 3 bases, and 10 bases lay in between. Germline V lookup: CDR1 SGHTA, CDR2 FQGNSA. The table lists this clonotype with many counts. Antigen specificity is unknown. The source is a male donor with ankylosing spondylitis. The sample consisted of synovial fluid, either unsorted or a sorted T cell fraction (not recorded which). The rearrangement links TRBV7-2 to TRBJ1-5, with D perhaps TRBD1 (5 bases). The CDR3 protein is CASSLVGQVNQPQHF. In nucleotides, the CDR3 is TGTGCCAGCAGCTTAGTGGGGCAGGTCAATCAGCCCCAGCATTTT.